These T cell receptor beta chains were read from a single sample in a study of regulatory T cells in long-lasting Graves disease. TCRdb processed the multiplex PCR reads anew with MiXCR; each CDR3 protein has one entry. The top ten hold less than 25% of the sample, which has some 370,000 distinct CDR3 sequences, around 21% seen once. The source was peripheral blood mononuclear cells (PBMCs), collected when the disease was refractory, from a patient treated with antithyroid drugs. The source of these receptors is a female donor with Graves disease. The CDR3 runs from the conserved cysteine through the conserved F or W. D genes are given only for firm matches. The listing skips clone size in some rows; elsewhere it reads once, few, many or a size class.

TRBJ2-2 | many | . | TRBV7-2 | TGTGCCAGCAGCTTCCAACCCCCCGGAACCGGGGAGCTGTTTTTT | CASSFQPPGTGELFF
TRBJ2-7 | many | TRBD2 | TRBV2 | TGTGCCTCTGACTCCCGGGGGGTACTCAGCGAGCAGTACTTC | CASDSRGVLSEQYF
TRBJ2-5 | . | TRBD2 | TRBV4-2 | TGTGCCAGCAGCCAAGAAAGCGGGAGGGGAGAGACCCAGTACTTC | CASSQESGRGETQYF
TRBJ2-2 | . | . | TRBV7-9 | TGTGCCAGCACCCCCGGGGAGCTGTTTTTT | CASTPGELFF
TRBJ2-5 | . | . | TRBV29-1 | TGCAGCTACGGGTCGCAGAAAGAGACCCAGTACTTC | CSYGSQKETQYF
TRBJ1-1 | many | . | TRBV10-3 | TGTGCCATCAGTGTCGGCACTGAAGCTTTCTTT | CAISVGTEAFF
TRBJ1-2 | . | . | TRBV4-3 | TGCGCCAGCAGCCAAGATTGGGGCGATGGCTGCACCTTC | CASSQDWGDGCTF
TRBJ2-2 | . | . | TRBV20-1 | TGCAGTGCTAGCCCGCGGACAGGGGGCTTAGCGGGAGGCACCGGGGAGCTGTTTTTT | CSASPRTGGLAGGTGELFF
TRBJ1-4 | few | . | TRBV7-6 | TGTGCCAGCCAACGCCAGGTTAATGAAAAACTGTTTTTT | CASQRQVNEKLFF
TRBJ1-5 | . | . | TRBV9 | TGTGCCAGCAGCGCTTCTCCAGGACCCAATCAGCCCCAGCATTTT | CASSASPGPNQPQHF
TRBJ1-1 | many | TRBD1 | TRBV24-1 | TGTGCCACCAGTGACCGACAGGGGTACACTGAAGCTTTCTTT | CATSDRQGYTEAFF